The 12 T cell receptor beta chains below all came from one sample that was sequenced in a study of neurological immune-mediated disorders. TCRdb itself ran the 5' RACE reads through MiXCR, one entry per CDR3 protein. The sample records about 21,000 distinct CDR3 sequences, approximately 15% being singletons. The specimen was CD8+ T cells from blood. Receptors were obtained from a woman aged 18-29 years with multiple sclerosis.

In its sample, this clonotype was seen many times. The rearrangement links TRBV20-1 to TRBJ1-6, with 10 positions matching TRBD1. V gave up 3 bases and J gave up 7 bases; unmatched junction bases: 12. The CDR3 runs 17 residues. The germline V gene encodes CDR1 DFQATT and CDR2 SNEGSKA (reference sequence). DNA for the CDR3: TGCAGTGCTAGCGCCTTTCGACAGGGGGCGTACAATTCACCCCTCCACTTT. Translating gives CSASAFRQGAYNSPLHF.

This clonotype is medium-sized. The chain carries TRBV20-1 and TRBJ1-2; D is ambiguous. CDR1 and CDR2 (germline): DFQATT, SNEGSKA (reference sequence). This CDR3 is 12 amino acids long. V lost 4 bases to trimming and J lost 2 bases, with 8 bases between them. This CDR3 is CSAMSENYGYTF. Here the CDR3 DNA reads TGCAGTGCTATGTCGGAGAACTATGGCTACACCTTC.

This clonotype was detected ten times or more. The V and J genes are TRBV7-2 and TRBJ2-2, with D possibly being TRBD1 (7 bases). Trimming took off 5 bases at V and 3 bases at J, with 16 bases between the two ends. CDR1 and CDR2 (germline): SGHTA, FQGNSA. The CDR3 has 16 amino acids. CDR3 in DNA: TGTGCCAGCAGCCAGGGGGAGGTCTTATACACCGGGGAGCTGTTTTTT. This gives the protein CASSQGEVLYTGELFF.

In its sample, this clonotype was seen many times. V is TRBV7-8 and J is TRBJ1-6; 8 bases agree with TRBD1. V lost 0 bases and J lost 7; bases outside the gene matches: 8. Germline CDR1 is SGHVS and CDR2 is FQNEAQ. CDR3 length equals 17 residues. CDR3 in amino acids: CASSLAGAQGGNSPLHF. In nucleotides, the CDR3 is TGTGCCAGCAGCTTAGCGGGGGCACAGGGGGGCAATTCACCCCTCCACTTT.

There are many counts of this clonotype. The V and J genes are TRBV7-2 and TRBJ2-7, with a weak D call TRBD2 (5 bases). CDR1 SGHTA and CDR2 FQGNSA come from the germline V gene. Trimming stripped 2 bases from V and 6 bases from J, with 11 bases between. CDR3 length equals 13 residues. For the CDR3, the DNA is TGTGCCAGCAGCTTACGGGTTGAGGGCGAGCAGTACGTC. Residues: CASSLRVEGEQYV.

This clonotype has at least ten counts. The CDR3 DNA follows: TGTGCCAGCAGCCAAGAGGCAGGGCGGGCCCTCACAGATACGCAGTATTTT. It is translated as CASSQEAGRALTDTQYF. The gene calls are TRBV4-2 and TRBJ2-3, with D perhaps being TRBD1 or TRBD2 (5 bases each). The CDR3 totals 17 residues. The germline V gene encodes CDR1 LGHNA and CDR2 YNFKEQ. Deletions cut 0 bases from V and 2 bases from J, with 15 bases between.

This clonotype has a count of ten or more. This chain joins TRBV14 and TRBJ2-3; D is ambiguous. There are 15 residues in the CDR3. Trimming took off 0 bases at V and 0 bases at J, with 7 bases between the two ends. The V gene's germline CDR1 is SGHDN and CDR2 FVKESK. CDR3 protein: CASSQDVPSTDTQYF. In nucleotides, the CDR3 is TGTGCCAGCAGCCAAGACGTCCCCAGCACAGATACGCAGTATTTT.

This sequence joins TRBV27 and TRBJ2-7, with 8 positions matching TRBD2. The CDR3 sequence is 16 residues long. Trimming removed 3 bases from V and 0 bases from J; junction bases left unmatched: 7. Germline V gene data show CDR1 as MNHEY and CDR2 as SMNVEV (reference sequence). The CDR3 region is CASSFGTRLSSYEQYF. For the CDR3, the DNA is TGTGCCAGCAGTTTTGGGACTAGATTGAGCTCCTACGAGCAGTACTTC.

This clonotype is judged medium-sized. The chain joins TRBV29-1 to TRBJ1-1, with D unresolved. V was clipped by 3 bases and J by 10 bases, with 12 bases between them. Germline CDR1 and CDR2: SQVTM and ANQGSEA. The CDR3 sequence is 11 residues long. CDR3 nucleotides: TGCAGCGTTGATAAGCGGCGGGGAGCTTTCTTT. As protein: CSVDKRRGAFF.

This clonotype was found many times. This CDR3 reads CASSLKALDTGELFF. CDR3 nucleotides: TGTGCCAGCAGCTTAAAAGCTTTGGACACCGGGGAGCTGTTTTTT. The chain links TRBV7-6 to TRBJ2-2; D not resolved. Looked up from germline, CDR1 is SGHVS and CDR2 is FNYEAQ. Trimming shortened V by 2 bases and J by 3 bases, and 10 bases separated the two germline ends. CDR3 length: 15 amino acids.

The chain couples TRBV20-1 to TRBJ2-6; 9 bases line up with TRBD1. J lost 0 bases, V lost 6 bases, and 15 bases had no gene match. There are 19 residues in the CDR3. Germline CDR1 reads DFQATT; CDR2 reads SNEGSKA (reference sequence). The CDR3 coding sequence is TGCAGTGCCGCCGTCTTTCCGGGACAGGGTTTCTCTGGGGCCAACGTCCTGACTTTC. Its protein product is CSAAVFPGQGFSGANVLTF.

This clonotype occurred many times. In DNA, the CDR3 is TGCGCCAGCAGTGAGCGGGTGAACACTGAAGCTTTCTTT. Encoded protein: CASSERVNTEAFF. The chain combines TRBV10-1 with TRBJ1-1; D remains unclear. The CDR3 spans 13 residues. Per germline, CDR1 WNHNN and CDR2 SYGVQD (reference sequence). V lost 2 bases, J lost 0 bases, and 4 bases lay in between.